These 25 T cell receptor beta chains share one sample of origin, sequenced in a study of T cell responses to AZD1222 COVID-19 vaccine (dated by TCRdb to about 2021). This specimen's time point label, per the study, means: about 28 days (+/-7) after the second vaccine dose. Libraries were constructed by the immunoSEQ multiplex PCR assay. Drawn from immuneACCESS, this table holds only the in-frame rearrangements with V and J called that TCRdb kept. Clones are partly lost; checked studies trace under half to an unresolved V gene and leave the rest unexplained. The sample table records over 150,000 clones; about 94% of these occur just once. The top ten constitute approximately 1% of the sample. The sample here was peripheral blood, taken 28 days after the second AZD1222 dose. The receptors originated from an adult who received the AZD1222 COVID-19 vaccine.

The chain couples TRBV11-2 to TRBJ1-1; no firm D call. Germline values: CDR1 SGHAT, CDR2 FQNNGV. The CDR3 spans 14 residues. The V end was cut by 5 bases, the J end by 1 base, with 11 bases between. CDR3 residues: CASSVTLGNTEAFF. CDR3 DNA sequence: TGTGCCAGCAGCGTAACCTTGGGGAACACTGAAGCTTTCTTT.

The chain recombines TRBV6-2 or TRBV6-3 with TRBJ2-6; D remains unclear. The V gene lost 5 bases and the J gene lost 0 bases, with 8 bases spanning the gap. The CDR3 has 15 residues. Per germline, CDR1 MNHEY and CDR2 SVGEGT. The CDR3 DNA reads TGTGCCAGCAGTACGGCCTCCTCTGGGGCCAACGTCCTGACTTTC. Translating it yields CASSTASSGANVLTF.

The chain carries TRBV7-9 and TRBJ2-2; 8 nucleotides line up with TRBD1. V lost 1 base to trimming and J lost 3 bases; unmatched junction nucleotides: 4. Germline V gene data show CDR1 as SEHNR and CDR2 as FQNEAQ (reference sequence). The CDR3 length is 16 residues. CDR3 bases: TGTGCCAGCAGCTTAGGCGGACAGGGCGACACCGGGGAGCTGTTTTTT. Protein product: CASSLGGQGDTGELFF.

The V call is TRBV12-3 or TRBV12-4, the J call TRBJ1-6; 9 bases align to TRBD1. The CDR3 consists of 13 residues. V trimming: 3 bases; J trimming: 11 bases; junction bases outside the gene matches: 2. CDR3 region: CASSFDRGTPLHF. The CDR3 region has the DNA TGTGCCAGCAGTTTCGACAGGGGGACACCCCTCCACTTT.

This chain uses TRBV28 with TRBJ2-1; TRBD2 matches 7 bases. The CDR3 loop spans 13 amino acids. J lost 6 bases, V lost 4 bases, and 3 bases had no gene match. The V gene's germline CDR1 is MDHEN and CDR2 SYDVKM. In DNA form, the CDR3 reads TGTGCCAGCAGTTCGGAGCGGGGCAATGAGCAGTTCTTC. It is translated as CASSSERGNEQFF.

The V gene is TRBV28, the J gene TRBJ2-2, with 9 bases fitting TRBD1. The V and J ends lost 6 bases and 7 bases, in that order; junction bases with no gene match: 12. The CDR3 consists of 16 residues. The germline V gene has CDR1 MDHEN and CDR2 SYDVKM. CDR3 coding DNA: TGTGCCAGCAGAACCTCCGGGACAGGGTTCCTCGGGGAGCTGTTTTTT. It encodes CASRTSGTGFLGELFF.

The chain combines TRBV7-3 with TRBJ1-2; D gene ambiguous. Trimming pared 0 bases from V and 4 bases from J, leaving 9 bases between. CDR3 length equals 14 residues. CDR1 SGHTA and CDR2 FQGTGA come from the germline V gene. The CDR3 is CASSLTAGGYGYTF. The CDR3 DNA sequence: TGTGCCAGCAGCTTAACCGCGGGTGGCTATGGCTACACCTTC.

The V and J genes are TRBV3-1 (or the pseudogene TRBV3-2) and TRBJ2-7; D gene uncertain. CDR3 size: 12 residues. Germline V gives CDR1 LGHDT, CDR2 YNNKEL (reference sequence). The ends were cut back, 3 bases at V and 4 bases at J, with 7 bases in the middle. As DNA, the CDR3 is TGTGCCAGCAGCCAGGAAACGTACGAGCAGTACTTC. This codes for CASSQETYEQYF.

The gene calls are TRBV28 and TRBJ2-1; TRBD1 might be the D (6 bases). The CDR3 runs to 13 residues. Looked up from germline, CDR1 is MDHEN and CDR2 is SYDVKM. V was shortened by 7 bases and J by 7 bases, with 14 bases between the two germline ends. As DNA, the CDR3 is TGTGCCAGCATAGAACCGGGGACAAATGAGCAGTTCTTC. Encoded protein: CASIEPGTNEQFF.

The chain recombines TRBV6-5 with TRBJ2-7, with 8 bases fitting TRBD2. Germline loops: CDR1 MNHEY, CDR2 SVGAGI. With V trimmed by 7 bases and J by 1 base, 6 bases remained unmatched. CDR3 length: 14 amino acids. As DNA, the CDR3 is TGTGCCAGCACAGGTGTAGCGGGATCCTACGAGCAGTACTTC. This codes for CASTGVAGSYEQYF.

This clone was seen just once. The chain recombines TRBV4-1 with TRBJ2-7; maybe TRBD2 (6 bases). CDR1 and CDR2 (germline): MGHRA, YSYEKL. Trimming stripped 1 base from V and 3 bases from J, with 19 bases between. This CDR3 comprises 17 residues. CDR3 amino acids: CASSQGYSGTGFYEQYF. The CDR3 DNA follows: TGCGCCAGCAGCCAAGGATATTCCGGGACTGGCTTCTACGAGCAGTACTTC.

The chain uses TRBV6-1 and TRBJ2-5; TRBD2 might be the D (6 bases). The CDR3 has 13 amino acids. Trimming shortened V by 2 bases and J by 5 bases, and 9 bases separated the two germline ends. Germline CDR1 reads MNHNS; CDR2 reads SASEGT. The CDR3: CASSERDLETQYF. CDR3 coding DNA: TGTGCCAGCAGTGAACGGGACTTGGAGACCCAGTACTTC.

The chain links TRBV12-3 or TRBV12-4 to TRBJ1-5, with a tentative D call TRBD1 (5 bases). This CDR3 is built from 12 residues. Trimming cost V 6 bases and J 5 bases, with 8 bases left between them. CDR3 amino acids: CASSPRDQPQHF. DNA of the CDR3: TGTGCCAGCAGCCCCAGGGATCAGCCCCAGCATTTT.

There are a few counts of this clone. The chain uses TRBV11-2 and TRBJ2-7, with no clear D. Trimming pared 4 bases from V and 2 bases from J, leaving 15 bases between. The CDR3 runs to 15 residues. Looked up from germline, CDR1 is SGHAT and CDR2 is FQNNGV. The CDR3: CASSWQVLGTYEQYF. The CDR3 nucleotides are TGTGCCAGCAGCTGGCAGGTTTTGGGGACCTACGAGCAGTACTTC.

The chain is built from TRBV6-2 or TRBV6-3 and TRBJ2-7; the D gene could be TRBD1 or TRBD2 (6 bases each). Germline V gene sequence: CDR1 MNHEY, CDR2 SVGEGT. V lost 2 bases and J 9 bases, leaving 26 bases between the germline ends. The CDR3 has 17 residues. The DNA for the CDR3 is TGTGCCAGCAGTTACCCCGGGGGCAGGGCCCTTCCAGGAAGGCAGTACTTC. Translated, it gives CASSYPGGRALPGRQYF.

The chain combines TRBV5-1 with TRBJ1-1; D gene uncertain. The CDR3 is made up of 14 amino acids. Trimming took off 0 bases at V and 11 bases at J, with 17 bases between the two ends. Germline lookup yields CDR1 SGHRS and CDR2 YFSETQ. In DNA, the CDR3 is TGCGCCAGCAGCTTGGAACCCTTTCCTTCGGGGGCTTTCTTT. It yields the protein CASSLEPFPSGAFF.

The table lists this clone with a count of one. The chain uses TRBV19 and TRBJ1-5; 9 nucleotides line up with TRBD1. The V segment lost 4 bases and the J segment 5 bases; nucleotides outside the gene matches: 3. This CDR3 contains 14 residues. Per the germline V gene, CDR1 is LNHDA and CDR2 is SQIVND (reference sequence). Here the CDR3 reads CASSKQGAHQPQHF. In DNA, the CDR3 is TGTGCCAGTAGTAAACAGGGGGCCCATCAGCCCCAGCATTTT.

The chain couples TRBV7-7 to TRBJ1-2, with TRBD1 identical over 9 bases. The germline gives CDR1 SSHAT, CDR2 FNYEAQ (reference sequence). The CDR3 totals 13 residues. V lost 6 bases and J lost 7; bases outside the gene matches: 6. The DNA for the CDR3 is TGTGCCAGCAGTATACAGGGGGCGGTTGGCTACACCTTC. This gives the protein CASSIQGAVGYTF.

The genes are TRBV29-1 and TRBJ2-7, with 10 bases aligning to TRBD1. From germline, CDR1 is SQVTM and CDR2 ANQGSEA. J was trimmed by 3 bases and V by 7 bases; bases with no gene match: 9. The CDR3 is 14 amino acids. Written as DNA, the CDR3 is TGCAGCGCGAGTGTGTGGGACAGGGGCTACGAGCAGTACTTC. Residues: CSASVWDRGYEQYF.

The V gene is TRBV2, the J gene TRBJ2-3; TRBD2 agrees at 9 bases. The trim removed 3 bases at V and 1 base at J, leaving 2 bases unmatched. The germline V gene encodes CDR1 SNHLY and CDR2 FYNNEI. This CDR3 has 15 residues. CDR3 bases: TGTGCCAGCAGTGAGAGACTAGCGGGCACAGATACGCAGTATTTT. Protein sequence: CASSERLAGTDTQYF.

This rearrangement joins TRBV7-3 to TRBJ2-3; 7 bases match TRBD1. V trimming: 5 bases; J trimming: 7 bases; junction bases outside the gene matches: 9. Germline CDR1 reads SGHTA; CDR2 reads FQGTGA. The CDR3 is made up of 14 amino acids. The CDR3 sequence: CASSPGQPGNTQYF. The CDR3 DNA reads TGTGCCAGCAGCCCGGGACAGCCCGGGAATACGCAGTATTTT.

The chain is built from TRBV20-1 and TRBJ2-1, with 7 positions matching TRBD2. V dropped 3 bases and J dropped 4; count of bases not matched to a gene: 6. Germline V gene lookup returns CDR1 DFQATT and CDR2 SNEGSKA (reference sequence). The CDR3 covers 14 residues. The CDR3 nucleotides read TGCAGTGCTAGTTCCCGGCGGGGGTACAATGAGCAGTTCTTC. It encodes CSASSRRGYNEQFF.

The chain joins TRBV11-3 to TRBJ2-1; TRBD1 is a possible D gene (6 bases). Per the germline V gene, CDR1 is SGHNT and CDR2 is YENEEA. Trimming removed 6 bases from V and 7 bases from J, with 13 bases in between. CDR3 length: 13 residues. As DNA, the CDR3 is TGTGCCAGCAGACGCCTACAGGGAAATGAGCAGTTCTTC. As protein: CASRRLQGNEQFF.

The V and J genes are TRBV5-6 and TRBJ2-2, with no clear D. The germline V gene has CDR1 SGHDT and CDR2 YYEEEE. The CDR3 spans 16 residues. V lost 0 bases and J lost 1, with 10 bases in between. The CDR3 reads CASSLVEGWNTGELFF. CDR3 DNA sequence: TGTGCCAGCAGCTTGGTCGAAGGATGGAACACCGGGGAGCTGTTTTTT. The full variable domain, completed using reference TRBV5-6 and TRBJ2-2, is DAGVTQSPTHLIKTRGQQVTLRCSPKSGHDTVSWYQQALGQGPQFIFQYYEEEERQRGNFPDRFSGHQFPNYSSELNVNALLLGDSALYLCASSLVEGWNTGELFFGEGSRLTVL.

DNA of the CDR3: TGTGCCAGCAGTTACGGCGGGATCTCTGGAAACACCATATATTTT. This translates into CASSYGGISGNTIYF. The chain links TRBV6-5 to TRBJ1-3; D remains ambiguous. Per the germline V gene, CDR1 is MNHEY and CDR2 is SVGAGI. Trimming took 2 bases from V and 0 from J, leaving 8 bases between them. This CDR3 region has 15 residues.